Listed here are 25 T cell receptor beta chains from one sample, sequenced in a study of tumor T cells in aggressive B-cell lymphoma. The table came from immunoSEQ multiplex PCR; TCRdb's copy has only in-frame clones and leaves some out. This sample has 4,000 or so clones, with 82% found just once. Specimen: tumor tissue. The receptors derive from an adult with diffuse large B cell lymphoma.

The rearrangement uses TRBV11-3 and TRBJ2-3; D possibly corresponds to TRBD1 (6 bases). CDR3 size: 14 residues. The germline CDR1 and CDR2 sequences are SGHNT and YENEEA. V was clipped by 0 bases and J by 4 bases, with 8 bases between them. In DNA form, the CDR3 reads TGTGCCAGCAGCTTAGACCAGGGGCCAGATACGCAGTATTTT. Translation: CASSLDQGPDTQYF.

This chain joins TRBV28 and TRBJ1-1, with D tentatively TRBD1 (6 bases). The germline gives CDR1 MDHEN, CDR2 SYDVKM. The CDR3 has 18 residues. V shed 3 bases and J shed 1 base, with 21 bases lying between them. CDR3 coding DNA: TGTGCCAGCAGTTTGGTGGGTTCGGCAGGGGCGGGGAACACTGAAGCTTTCTTT. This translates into CASSLVGSAGAGNTEAFF.

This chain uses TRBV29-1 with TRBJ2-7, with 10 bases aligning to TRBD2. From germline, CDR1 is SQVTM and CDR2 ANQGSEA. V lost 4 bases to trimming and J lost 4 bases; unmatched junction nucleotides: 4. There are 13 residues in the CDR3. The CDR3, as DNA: TGCAGCGTTGCTAGCGGGAGTTCATACGAGCAGTACTTC. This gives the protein CSVASGSSYEQYF.

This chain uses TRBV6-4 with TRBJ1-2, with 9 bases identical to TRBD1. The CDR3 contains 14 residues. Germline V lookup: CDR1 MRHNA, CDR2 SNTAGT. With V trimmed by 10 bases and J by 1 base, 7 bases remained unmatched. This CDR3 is CATRDRAGNYGYTF. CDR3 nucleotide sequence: TGTGCCACCCGGGACAGGGCCGGTAACTATGGCTACACCTTC.

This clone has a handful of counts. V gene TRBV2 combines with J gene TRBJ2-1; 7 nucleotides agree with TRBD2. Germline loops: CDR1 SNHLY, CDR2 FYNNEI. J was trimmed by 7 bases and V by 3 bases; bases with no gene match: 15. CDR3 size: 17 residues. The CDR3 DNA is TGTGCCAGCAGTGATCAGGTTCTAGCGGCTTCGACGAATGAGCAGTTCTTC. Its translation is CASSDQVLAASTNEQFF.

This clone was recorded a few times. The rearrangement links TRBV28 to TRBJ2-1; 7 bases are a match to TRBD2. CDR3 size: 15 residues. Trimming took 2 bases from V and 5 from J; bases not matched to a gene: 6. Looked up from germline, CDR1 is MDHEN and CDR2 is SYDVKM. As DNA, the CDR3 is TGTGCCAGCAGTTTACCGGCGGGGGTCCACAATGAGCAGTTCTTC. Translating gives CASSLPAGVHNEQFF.

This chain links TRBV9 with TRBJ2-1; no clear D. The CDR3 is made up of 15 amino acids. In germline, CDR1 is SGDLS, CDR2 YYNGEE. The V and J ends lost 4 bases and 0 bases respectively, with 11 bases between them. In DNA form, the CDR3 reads TGTGCCAGCAGCCCCCTCCAGCGCTCCTACAATGAGCAGTTCTTC. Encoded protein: CASSPLQRSYNEQFF.

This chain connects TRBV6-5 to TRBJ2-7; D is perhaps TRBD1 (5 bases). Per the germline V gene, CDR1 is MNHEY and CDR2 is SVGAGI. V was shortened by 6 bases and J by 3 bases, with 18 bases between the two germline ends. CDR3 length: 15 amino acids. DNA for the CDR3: TGTGCCAGCAGCAGAAGTGGGGCCGATTACTACGAGCAGTACTTC. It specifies CASSRSGADYYEQYF.

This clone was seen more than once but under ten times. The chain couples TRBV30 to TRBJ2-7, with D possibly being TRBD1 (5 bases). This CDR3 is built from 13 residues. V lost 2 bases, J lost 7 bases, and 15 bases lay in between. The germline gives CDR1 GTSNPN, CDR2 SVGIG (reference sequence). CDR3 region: CAWSRGALGEQYF. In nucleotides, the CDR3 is TGTGCCTGGAGTCGTGGGGCGCTGGGGGAGCAGTACTTC.

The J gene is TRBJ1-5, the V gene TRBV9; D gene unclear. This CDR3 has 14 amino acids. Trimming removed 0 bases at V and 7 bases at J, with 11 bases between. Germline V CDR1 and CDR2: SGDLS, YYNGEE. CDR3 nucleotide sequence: TGTGCCAGCAGCGTAGGGGGAGGAGGACAGCCCCAGCATTTT. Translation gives CASSVGGGGQPQHF. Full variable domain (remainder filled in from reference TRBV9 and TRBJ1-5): DSGVTQTPKHLITATGQRVTLRCSPRSGDLSVYWYQQSLDQGLQFLIQYYNGEERAKGNILERFSAQQFPDLHSELNLSSLELGDSALYFCASSVGGGGQPQHFGDGTRLSIL.

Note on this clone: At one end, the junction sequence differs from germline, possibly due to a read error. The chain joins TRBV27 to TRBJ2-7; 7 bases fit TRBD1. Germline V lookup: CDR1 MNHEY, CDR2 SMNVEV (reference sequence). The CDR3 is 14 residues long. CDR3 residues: CASSAGTVHAEKYF. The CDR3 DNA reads TGTGCCAGCAGTGCCGGGACAGTTCATGCCGAGAAGTACTTC.

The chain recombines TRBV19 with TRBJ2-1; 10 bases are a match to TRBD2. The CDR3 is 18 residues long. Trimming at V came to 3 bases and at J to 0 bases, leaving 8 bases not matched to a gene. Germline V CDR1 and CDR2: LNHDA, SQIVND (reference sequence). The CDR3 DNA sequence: TGTGCCAGTAGTATCGGACTAGCGGAACTATTCTCCTACAATGAGCAGTTCTTC. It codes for CASSIGLAELFSYNEQFF.

The CDR3 DNA is TGCGCCAGCAGCTTAGGGGGTCACAATCAGCCCCAGCATTTT. Protein: CASSLGGHNQPQHF. The rearrangement joins TRBV5-1 to TRBJ1-5; a weak D match, TRBD1 (6 bases). This CDR3 has 14 residues. Germline V CDR1 and CDR2: SGHRS, YFSETQ. Trimming shortened V by 2 bases and J by 3 bases, and 9 bases separated the two germline ends.

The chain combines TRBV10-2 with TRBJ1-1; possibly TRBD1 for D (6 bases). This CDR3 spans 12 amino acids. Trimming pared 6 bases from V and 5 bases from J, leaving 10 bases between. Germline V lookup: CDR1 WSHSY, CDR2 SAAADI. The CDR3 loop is CASRLQGTEAFF. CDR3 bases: TGCGCCAGCAGACTACAGGGAACTGAAGCTTTCTTT.

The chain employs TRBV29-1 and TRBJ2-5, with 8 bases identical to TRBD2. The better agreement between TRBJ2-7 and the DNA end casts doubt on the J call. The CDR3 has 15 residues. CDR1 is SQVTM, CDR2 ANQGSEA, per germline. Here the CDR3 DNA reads TGCAGCGTTTTTCAGAAGCGGGAGCCCTCCTACGAGCAGTACTTC. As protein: CSVFQKREPSYEQYF.

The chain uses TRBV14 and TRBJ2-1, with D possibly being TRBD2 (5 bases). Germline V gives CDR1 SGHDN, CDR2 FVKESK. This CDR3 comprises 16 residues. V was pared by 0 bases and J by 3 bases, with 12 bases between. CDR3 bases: TGTGCCAGCAGCCAAGATCGGGGATCCTTCTACAATGAGCAGTTCTTC. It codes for CASSQDRGSFYNEQFF. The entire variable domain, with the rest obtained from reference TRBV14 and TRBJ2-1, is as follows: EAGVTQFPSHSVIEKGQTVTLRCDPISGHDNLYWYRRVMGKEIKFLLHFVKESKQDESGMPNNRFLAERTGGTYSTLKVQPAELEDSGVYFCASSQDRGSFYNEQFFGPGTRLTVL.

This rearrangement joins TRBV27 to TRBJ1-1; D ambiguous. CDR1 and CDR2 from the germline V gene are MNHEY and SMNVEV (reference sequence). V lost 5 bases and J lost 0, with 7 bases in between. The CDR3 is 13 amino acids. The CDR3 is CASSLLMNTEAFF. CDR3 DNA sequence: TGTGCCAGCAGTCTCCTTATGAACACTGAAGCTTTCTTT.

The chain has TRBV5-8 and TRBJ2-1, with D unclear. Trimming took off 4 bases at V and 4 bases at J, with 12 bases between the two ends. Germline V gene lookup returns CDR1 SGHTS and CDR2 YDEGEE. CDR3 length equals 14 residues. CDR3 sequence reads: CASSRMTLYNEQFF. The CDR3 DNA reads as TGTGCCAGCAGCCGAATGACACTTTACAATGAGCAGTTCTTC.

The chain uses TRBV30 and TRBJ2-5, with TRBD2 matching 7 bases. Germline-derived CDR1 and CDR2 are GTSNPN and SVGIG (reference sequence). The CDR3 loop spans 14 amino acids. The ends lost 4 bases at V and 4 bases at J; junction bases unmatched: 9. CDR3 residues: CAWTPVAGRETQYF. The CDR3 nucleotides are TGTGCCTGGACCCCTGTAGCGGGCCGAGAGACCCAGTACTTC. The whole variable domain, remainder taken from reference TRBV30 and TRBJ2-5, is SQTIHQWPATLVQPVGSPLSLECTVEGTSNPNLYWYRQAAGRGLQLLFYSVGIGQISSEVPQNLSASRPQDRQFILSSKKLLLSDSGFYLCAWTPVAGRETQYFGPGTRLLVL.

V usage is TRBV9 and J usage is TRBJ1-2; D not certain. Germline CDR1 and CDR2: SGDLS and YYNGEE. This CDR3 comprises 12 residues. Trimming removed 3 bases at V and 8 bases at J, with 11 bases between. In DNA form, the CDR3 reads TGTGCCAGCAGCGAAGAGGGTAGCGGCTACACCTTC. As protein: CASSEEGSGYTF.

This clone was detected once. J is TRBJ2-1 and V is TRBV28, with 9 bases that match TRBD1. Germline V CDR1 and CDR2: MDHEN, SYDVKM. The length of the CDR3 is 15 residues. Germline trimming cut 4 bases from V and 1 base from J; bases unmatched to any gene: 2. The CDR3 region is CASSWDRESYNEQFF. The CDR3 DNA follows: TGTGCCAGCAGTTGGGACAGGGAGTCCTACAATGAGCAGTTCTTC.

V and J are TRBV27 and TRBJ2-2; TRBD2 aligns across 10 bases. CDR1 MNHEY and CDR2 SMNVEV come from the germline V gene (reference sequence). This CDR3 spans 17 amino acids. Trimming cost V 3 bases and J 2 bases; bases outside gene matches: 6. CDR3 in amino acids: CASSFASGSVNTGELFF. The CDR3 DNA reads TGTGCCAGCAGTTTCGCTAGCGGGAGCGTTAACACCGGGGAGCTGTTTTTT.

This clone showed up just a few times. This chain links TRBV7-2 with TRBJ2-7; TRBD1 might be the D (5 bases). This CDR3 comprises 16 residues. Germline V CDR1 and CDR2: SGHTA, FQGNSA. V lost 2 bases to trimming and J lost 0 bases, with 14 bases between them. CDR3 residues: CASSLYQGTLSYEQYF. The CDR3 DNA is TGTGCCAGCAGCTTATACCAGGGTACTCTCTCCTACGAGCAGTACTTC.

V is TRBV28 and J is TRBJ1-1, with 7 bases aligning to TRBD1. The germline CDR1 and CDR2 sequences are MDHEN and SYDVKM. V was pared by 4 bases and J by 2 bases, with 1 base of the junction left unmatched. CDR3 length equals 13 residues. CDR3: CASSWDSNTEAFF. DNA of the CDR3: TGTGCCAGCAGTTGGGACAGCAACACTGAAGCTTTCTTT.

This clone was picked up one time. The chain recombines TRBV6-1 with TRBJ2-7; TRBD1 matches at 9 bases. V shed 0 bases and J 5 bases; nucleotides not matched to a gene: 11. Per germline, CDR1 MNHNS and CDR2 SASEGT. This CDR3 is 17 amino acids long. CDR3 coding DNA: TGTGCCAGCAGTGAAGCGCTACTCGGGACAGGGAAGGACGAGCAGTACTTC. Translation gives CASSEALLGTGKDEQYF.